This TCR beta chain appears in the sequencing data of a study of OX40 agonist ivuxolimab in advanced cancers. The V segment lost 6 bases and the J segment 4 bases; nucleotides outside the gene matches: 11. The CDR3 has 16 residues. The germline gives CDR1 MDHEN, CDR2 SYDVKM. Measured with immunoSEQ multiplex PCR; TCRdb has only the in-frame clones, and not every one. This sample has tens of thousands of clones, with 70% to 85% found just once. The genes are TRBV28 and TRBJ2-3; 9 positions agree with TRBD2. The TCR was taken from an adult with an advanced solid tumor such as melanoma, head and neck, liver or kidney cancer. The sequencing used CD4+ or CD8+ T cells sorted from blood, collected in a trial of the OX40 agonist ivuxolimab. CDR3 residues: CASSLGTSHPADTQYF. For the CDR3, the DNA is TGTGCCAGCAGCCTAGGGACTAGCCATCCCGCAGATACGCAGTATTTT.